One TCR beta chain is described in this entry. No antigen is known for it. J was trimmed by 2 bases and V by 1 base; bases with no gene match: 2. Germline lookup yields CDR1 LGHNA and CDR2 YNFKEQ. The CDR3 length is 17 residues. The data were obtained in a study of graft-versus-host responses after intestinal transplantation. Study results and caveats: The study associated peak circulating GvH clone levels with early post-transplant HvG declines.

TCRdb's table, derived via immunoSEQ multiplex PCR, lists solely in-frame clones and lacks some. This sample has some 150,000 clones; 85% to 95% occur once, and the top ten carry roughly 0.2%. This TCR came from a human donor who received an intestinal transplant. The J gene is TRBJ2-5, the V gene TRBV4-2, with TRBD2 matching 15 bases. Sequences were derived from unstimulated CD4+ T cells sorted from spleen or lymph node cells, sampled before intestinal transplant. The CDR3 DNA follows: TGTGCCAGCAGCCAAGGGGGACTAGCGGGAGGTCAAGAGACCCAGTACTTC. Encoded protein: CASSQGGLAGGQETQYF.